The T cell receptor (beta chain) under discussion was sequenced for a study of blood T cell repertoires in COVID-19 (dated by TCRdb to the early 2020s). For the study in its entirety: Samples covering the acute and convalescent phases of COVID-19 were provided by collaborators in the United States, Italy and Spain. The material from the prospective study consisted of cDNA or gDNA derived from T cells, B-cell-depleted T cells, or PBMCs. The dataset comprised deeply sampled blood TCRbeta repertoires from subjects exposed to, actively infected with, or recovered from COVID-19. The repertoires were released in a freely available public database intended as a resource for research on the immune response to SARS-CoV-2. Samples were obtained from the ongoing ImmuneRACE study (first 160 participants) and from 1,200 or so subjects provided by 6 global collaborators. Nearly every sample came with metadata listing a de-identified subject ID, COVID-19 status, age in years and sex. Where HLA class I and class II types were available, the types were taken from metadata supplied by the sample provider, not from assay-based typing. Study-wide findings and limitations: How much clinical and demographic metadata was included differed by source and by participant, and the metadata was provided uncurated.

One collaborating source in Seattle enrolled patients during active infection and followed them longitudinally through the course of disease. The collaborating institutions used their own protocols to collect whole blood in K2EDTA tubes. For TCRbeta analysis, collaborators shipped samples as frozen whole blood, isolated PBMCs, or DNA extracted from either of those sample types. The cysteine opens and the phenylalanine closes a CDR3 of 16 amino acids. The entry retains the CDR3 DNA only, 48 bases that are in frame from base 1. The junction shows trimming of 10 bases on V and 0 bases on J, and the gene matches do not reach 12 bases of it. Based on the germline V gene, the CDR1 and CDR2 sequences are ENHRY and SYGVKD. As regards this clone: No antigen is known for it. Base qualities are missing; no much larger clone stands one base away.

TCRbeta CDR3 regions were amplified from genomic DNA by means of the immunoSEQ Assay, a bias-controlled multiplex PCR. In the authors' own workflow: The number of nucleated cells in each sample was estimated by amplification of reference gene primers within the assay. To quantify the absolute abundance of each unique TCRbeta CDR3 rearrangement, sequence reads were collapsed and filtered. For each sample, productive Simpson clonality was calculated as the square root of Simpson's diversity index across productive rearrangements. The table comes from immuneACCESS by way of TCRdb, which keeps in-frame sequences with V and J called. Part of the clones is missing from these tables; in studies checked, under half for an unresolved V gene and the rest for unknown reasons. V and J calls and clone size are those listed in that table; D and trimming were worked out from the DNA. The sample has more than 250,000 clones on record, around 88% of them singletons. The ten biggest clones cover 1.5% to 2% of the sample.

The clonotype originates from a woman in her twenties or thirties with COVID-19, enrolled during active disease. The V and J genes are TRBV10-3 and TRBJ1-3; 7 nucleotides in the junction match TRBD1. The material sequenced was peripheral blood. This receptor has the CDR3 CATKPSGDSSGNTIYF. The bases are TGTGCCACCAAGCCCTCAGGGGACAGCTCTGGAAACACCATATATTTT.